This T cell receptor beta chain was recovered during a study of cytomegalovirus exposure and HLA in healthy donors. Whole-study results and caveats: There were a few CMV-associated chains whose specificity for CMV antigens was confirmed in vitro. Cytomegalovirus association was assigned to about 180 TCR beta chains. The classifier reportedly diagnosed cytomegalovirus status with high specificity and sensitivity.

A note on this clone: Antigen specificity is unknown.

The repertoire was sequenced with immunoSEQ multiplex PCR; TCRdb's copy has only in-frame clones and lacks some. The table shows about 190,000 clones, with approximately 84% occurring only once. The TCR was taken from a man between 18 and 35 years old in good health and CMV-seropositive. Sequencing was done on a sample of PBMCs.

This chain's CDR3 is CASSPRGKETQYF. Here the CDR3 DNA reads TGTGCCAGCAGCCCCAGGGGGAAAGAGACCCAGTACTTC. The chain has TRBV5-4 and TRBJ2-5, with 7 bases identical to TRBD1. Per germline, CDR1 SGHNT and CDR2 YYREEE (reference sequence). V lost 4 bases to trimming and J lost 3 bases; unmatched junction nucleotides: 3. There are 13 residues in the CDR3. The full variable domain, in which reference TRBV5-4 and TRBJ2-5 provide the parts outside the CDR3, is ETGVTQSPTHLIKTRGQQVTLRCSSQSGHNTVSWYQQALGQGPQFIFQYYREEENGRGNFPPRFSGLQFPNYSSELNVNALELDDSALYLCASSPRGKETQYFGPGTRLLVL.